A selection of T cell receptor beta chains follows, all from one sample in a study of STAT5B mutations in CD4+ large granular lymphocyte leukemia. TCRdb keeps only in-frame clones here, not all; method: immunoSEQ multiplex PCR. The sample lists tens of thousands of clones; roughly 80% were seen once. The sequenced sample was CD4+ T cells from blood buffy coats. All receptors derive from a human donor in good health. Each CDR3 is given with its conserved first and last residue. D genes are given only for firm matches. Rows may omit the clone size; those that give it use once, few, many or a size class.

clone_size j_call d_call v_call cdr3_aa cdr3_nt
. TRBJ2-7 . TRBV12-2 CASRSLGPYEQYF TGTGCAAGTCGCTCGCTAGGCCCCTACGAGCAGTACTTC
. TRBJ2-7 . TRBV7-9 CASSPGGTSYEQYF TGTGCCAGCAGCCCCGGAGGGACCTCCTACGAGCAGTACTTC
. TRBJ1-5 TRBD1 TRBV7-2 CASSLDRGYQPQHF TGTGCCAGCAGCTTAGACAGGGGGTACCAGCCCCAGCATTTT
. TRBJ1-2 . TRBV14 CASSEGSRAGYTF TGTGCCAGCAGCGAAGGGAGCAGGGCGGGCTACACCTTC
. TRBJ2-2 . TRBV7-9 CASRERGRGNTGELFF TGTGCCAGCAGAGAGAGAGGCAGGGGAAACACCGGGGAGCTGTTTTTT
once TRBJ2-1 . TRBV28 CASSLGSSYNEQFF TGTGCCAGCAGTTTGGGGAGCTCCTACAATGAGCAGTTCTTC
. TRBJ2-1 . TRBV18 CASSPLPGDINEQFF TGTGCCAGCTCACCACTGCCAGGGGATATCAATGAGCAGTTCTTC
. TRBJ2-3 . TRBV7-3 CASSYRRGDTQYF TGTGCCAGCAGCTACAGACGGGGGGATACGCAGTATTTT
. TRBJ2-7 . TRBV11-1 CASSLETRTSSYEQYF TGTGCCAGCAGCTTAGAGACCCGGACAAGCTCCTACGAGCAGTACTTC
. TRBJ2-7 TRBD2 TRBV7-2 CASSSGTSGLGQYF TGTGCCAGCAGCTCCGGGACTAGCGGGCTCGGGCAGTACTTC
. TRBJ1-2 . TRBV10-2 CASSEGPGVGYTF TGCGCCAGCAGTGAGGGGCCGGGGGTTGGCTACACCTTC
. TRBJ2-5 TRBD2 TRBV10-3 CAISDNAAGGETQYF TGTGCCATCAGTGACAACGCAGCCGGGGGGGAGACCCAGTACTTC
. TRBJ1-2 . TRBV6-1 CASSQSNYGYTF TGTGCCAGCAGCCAGTCTAACTATGGCTACACCTTC
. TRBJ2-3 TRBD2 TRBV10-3 CAISGGGLAGTDTQYF TGTGCCATCAGTGGAGGGGGACTAGCGGGAACAGATACGCAGTATTTT
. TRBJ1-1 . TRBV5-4 CASSLGRQTTEAFF TGTGCCAGCAGCTTGGGGAGACAGACCACTGAAGCTTTCTTT
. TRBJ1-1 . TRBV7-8 CASSLAQGSAFF TGTGCCAGCAGCTTAGCGCAGGGTTCAGCTTTCTTT
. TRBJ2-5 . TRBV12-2 CASRFTQPRVVGETQYF TGTGCAAGTCGCTTCACCCAGCCTAGGGTGGTGGGAGAGACCCAGTACTTC
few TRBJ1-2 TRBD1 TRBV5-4 CASRKGTGRGVFYGYTF TGTGCCAGCAGAAAAGGGACAGGGAGGGGAGTATTCTATGGCTACACCTTC
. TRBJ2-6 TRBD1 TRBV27 CASTKYSRTGFPSGANVLTF TGTGCCAGCACCAAATACTCTCGGACAGGTTTCCCCTCTGGGGCCAACGTCCTGACTTTC
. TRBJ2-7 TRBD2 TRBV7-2 CASSPTSGMVHYEQYF TGTGCCAGCAGCCCGACTAGCGGGATGGTTCACTACGAGCAGTACTTC
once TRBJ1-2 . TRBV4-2 CASSQEDNSPLGYGYTF TGTGCCAGCAGCCAAGAGGACAATTCCCCGCTTGGCTATGGCTACACCTTC
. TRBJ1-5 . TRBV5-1 CASSLEAQTGRGQPQHF TGCGCCAGCAGCTTGGAAGCCCAGACGGGGCGAGGTCAGCCCCAGCATTTT
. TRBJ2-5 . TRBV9 CASSSGTPQETQYF TGTGCCAGCAGCTCCGGGACTCCTCAAGAGACCCAGTACTTC
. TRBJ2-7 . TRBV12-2 CASRFLNPTTSYEQYF TGTGCAAGTCGCTTTCTAAACCCGACTACCTCCTACGAGCAGTACTTC
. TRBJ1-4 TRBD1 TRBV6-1 CASSATGQGSLWTNEKLFF TGTGCCAGCAGTGCCACGGGACAGGGATCGTTGTGGACTAATGAAAAACTGTTTTTT
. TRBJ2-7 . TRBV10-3 CAISESSYEQYF TGTGCCATCAGTGAGTCCTCCTACGAGCAGTACTTC
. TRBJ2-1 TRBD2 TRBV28 CASSFWTSGSNEQFF TGTGCCAGCAGTTTTTGGACTAGCGGGAGCAATGAGCAGTTCTTC
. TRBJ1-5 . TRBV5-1 CASSLEGGGNQPQHF TGCGCCAGCAGCTTGGAGGGTGGAGGCAATCAGCCCCAGCATTTT
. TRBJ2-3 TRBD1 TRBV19 CASSSVRTGVSGTDTQYF TGTGCCAGTAGTTCCGTCCGGACAGGGGTCTCTGGCACAGATACGCAGTATTTT
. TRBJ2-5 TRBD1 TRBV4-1 CASSPGQGNFQYF TGCGCCAGCAGCCCGGGACAGGGCAATTTCCAGTACTTC
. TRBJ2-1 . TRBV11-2 CASSSDRYNEQFF TGTGCCAGCAGCTCCGACCGTTACAATGAGCAGTTCTTC
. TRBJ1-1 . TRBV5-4 CASSSEGPEAFF TGTGCCAGCAGCTCTGAGGGACCTGAAGCTTTCTTT
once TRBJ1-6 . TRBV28 CASSLGTSTQALNSPLHF TGTGCCAGCAGTTTAGGGACGTCAACCCAAGCCCTTAATTCACCCCTCCACTTT